The rows below give T cell receptor beta chains drawn from one sample of a study of cytomegalovirus exposure and HLA in healthy donors. Repertoires were generated with immunoSEQ multiplex PCR, while TCRdb's copy carries only in-frame clones and drops some. The table lists around 76,000 clones, around 79% of them singletons. Source material: PBMCs. The receptors originated from a man between 40 and 49 years old in good health and CMV-seronegative. CDR3s include the opening cysteine and the closing phenylalanine or tryptophan. The D gene is left open where the match is weak. The size entry is marked missing in some rows and otherwise reads once, few, many or a size class.

clone size: .; V gene: TRBV5-1; J gene: TRBJ1-1; D gene: .; CDR3 protein: CASSFSQGRLTEAFF; CDR3 DNA: TGCGCCAGCAGCTTCTCTCAGGGGCGGCTGACTGAAGCTTTCTTT
clone size: .; V gene: TRBV29-1; J gene: TRBJ2-2; D gene: .; CDR3 protein: CSVEAAGELFF; CDR3 DNA: TGCAGCGTTGAAGCCGCCGGGGAGCTGTTTTTT
clone size: few; V gene: TRBV10-1; J gene: TRBJ2-7; D gene: .; CDR3 protein: CASSAGTAYEQYF; CDR3 DNA: TGCGCCAGCAGTGCTGGAACAGCCTACGAGCAGTACTTC
clone size: .; V gene: TRBV6-6; J gene: TRBJ1-1; D gene: .; CDR3 protein: CASSYGARLEAFF; CDR3 DNA: TGTGCCAGCAGTTACGGAGCGCGTTTGGAAGCTTTCTTT
clone size: few; V gene: TRBV30; J gene: TRBJ2-7; D gene: TRBD2; CDR3 protein: CAWSVGGAYEQYF; CDR3 DNA: TGTGCCTGGAGTGTTGGGGGGGCCTACGAGCAGTACTTC
clone size: .; V gene: TRBV5-4; J gene: TRBJ2-7; D gene: TRBD1; CDR3 protein: CASSLGSDRGTYEQYF; CDR3 DNA: TGTGCCAGCAGCCTGGGGTCGGACAGGGGTACCTACGAGCAGTACTTC
clone size: .; V gene: TRBV5-1; J gene: TRBJ2-3; D gene: TRBD2; CDR3 protein: CASSLDGRNTDTQYF; CDR3 DNA: TGCGCCAGCAGCTTGGACGGGAGGAACACAGATACGCAGTATTTT
clone size: .; V gene: TRBV5-1; J gene: TRBJ1-1; D gene: TRBD1; CDR3 protein: CASSPGQENTEAFF; CDR3 DNA: TGCGCCAGCAGCCCAGGACAGGAAAACACTGAAGCTTTCTTT
clone size: once; V gene: TRBV6-5; J gene: TRBJ2-7; D gene: .; CDR3 protein: CASSYSQGGSYEQYF; CDR3 DNA: TGTGCCAGCAGTTACTCCCAGGGGGGTTCCTACGAGCAGTACTTC
clone size: .; V gene: TRBV7-8; J gene: TRBJ2-2; D gene: .; CDR3 protein: CASSPSEVETGELFF; CDR3 DNA: TGTGCCAGCAGCCCAAGTGAGGTTGAGACCGGGGAGCTGTTTTTT
clone size: .; V gene: TRBV5-1; J gene: TRBJ2-3; D gene: TRBD2; CDR3 protein: CASSYPILAGGPSDTQYF; CDR3 DNA: TGCGCCAGCAGCTACCCCATTTTAGCGGGAGGGCCCTCAGATACGCAGTATTTT
clone size: .; V gene: TRBV7-9; J gene: TRBJ2-2; D gene: .; CDR3 protein: CASRNGPGELFF; CDR3 DNA: TGTGCCAGCAGGAATGGGCCCGGGGAGCTGTTTTTT
clone size: .; V gene: TRBV30; J gene: TRBJ1-4; D gene: TRBD1; CDR3 protein: CAWSVHQGVEKLFF; CDR3 DNA: TGTGCCTGGAGTGTACACCAGGGGGTGGAAAAACTGTTTTTT
clone size: .; V gene: TRBV2; J gene: TRBJ1-2; D gene: .; CDR3 protein: CASRQGTGFFTF; CDR3 DNA: TGTGCCAGCAGACAGGGTACGGGGTTCTTCACCTTC
clone size: .; V gene: TRBV29-1; J gene: TRBJ1-5; D gene: TRBD1; CDR3 protein: CSVGTGAPDQPQHF; CDR3 DNA: TGCAGCGTTGGTACAGGGGCACCGGATCAGCCCCAGCATTTT
clone size: .; V gene: TRBV7-9; J gene: TRBJ2-1; D gene: TRBD2; CDR3 protein: CASSSSGSGRLMQFF; CDR3 DNA: TGTGCCAGCAGCTCCAGCGGGAGTGGTCGTCTCATGCAGTTCTTC
clone size: .; V gene: TRBV7-3; J gene: TRBJ2-7; D gene: TRBD1; CDR3 protein: CASSATGGGEQYF; CDR3 DNA: TGTGCCAGCAGCGCGACAGGGGGCGGGGAGCAGTACTTC
clone size: .; V gene: TRBV11-2; J gene: TRBJ2-3; D gene: TRBD2; CDR3 protein: CASSPGLAGNTDTQYF; CDR3 DNA: TGTGCCAGCAGCCCAGGACTAGCGGGAAACACAGATACGCAGTATTTT
clone size: few; V gene: TRBV5-1; J gene: TRBJ2-1; D gene: .; CDR3 protein: CASSLVAEYNEQFF; CDR3 DNA: TGCGCCAGCAGCTTGGTAGCGGAATACAATGAGCAGTTCTTC
clone size: few; V gene: TRBV28; J gene: TRBJ1-1; D gene: .; CDR3 protein: CASSLTGRSTEAFF; CDR3 DNA: TGTGCCAGCAGTCTAACAGGGAGATCCACTGAAGCTTTCTTT
clone size: .; V gene: TRBV7-3; J gene: TRBJ2-7; D gene: TRBD2; CDR3 protein: CASSFKSGGSYEQYF; CDR3 DNA: TGTGCCAGCAGCTTTAAGAGCGGGGGTTCCTACGAGCAGTACTTC
clone size: .; V gene: TRBV9; J gene: TRBJ2-5; D gene: TRBD2; CDR3 protein: CASSLGGGTSGQETQYF; CDR3 DNA: TGTGCCAGCAGCCTTGGGGGGGGTACTAGCGGCCAAGAGACCCAGTACTTC
clone size: .; V gene: TRBV21-1; J gene: TRBJ2-7; D gene: .; CDR3 protein: CASSIGQGRMTYEQYF; CDR3 DNA: TGTGCCAGCAGCATTGGACAGGGTAGGATGACCTACGAGCAGTACTTC
clone size: .; V gene: TRBV6-5; J gene: TRBJ1-2; D gene: .; CDR3 protein: CASSSEGGYGYTF; CDR3 DNA: TGTGCCAGCAGTTCGGAAGGGGGCTATGGCTACACCTTC
clone size: .; V gene: TRBV5-1; J gene: TRBJ1-2; D gene: .; CDR3 protein: CASSFNMGAKDGYTF; CDR3 DNA: TGCGCCAGCAGCTTTAACATGGGGGCGAAGGATGGCTACACCTTC
clone size: .; V gene: TRBV21-1; J gene: TRBJ1-5; D gene: .; CDR3 protein: CASSTDGKKDREHSNQPQHF; CDR3 DNA: TGTGCCAGCAGTACAGATGGAAAAAAAGACAGAGAGCATAGCAATCAGCCCCAGCATTTT